This T cell receptor beta chain originates from a study of regulatory and conventional T cells in RAG deficiency. Regulatory T cells were sorted from blood as CD4+ CD25-high CD127-low cells. There are a few counts of this clone. Germline trimming cut 5 bases from V and 4 bases from J; bases unmatched to any gene: 7. Looked up from germline, CDR1 is SGHTA and CDR2 is FQGTGA. The CDR3 loop spans 15 amino acids. Using immunoSEQ multiplex PCR, the repertoire was profiled, and TCRdb retains in-frame clones only, with some absent. This table has fewer than 10,000 clones, 89% appearing once. These data also featured in a second study, about regulatory T cells. According to that study: The primer mix had 52 TRBV and 13 TRBJ primers. Regulatory T cells showed the strongest V-J pair restriction and V/J gene skewing among patient repertoires.

The source is a human donor in good health. The J gene is TRBJ2-7, the V gene TRBV7-3; 11 bases are a match to TRBD2. What was sequenced was Tregs sorted from blood. The CDR3 region has the DNA TGTGCCAGCAGCCCTAGGGCTAGCGGGGGGTACGAGCAGTACTTC. Protein product: CASSPRASGGYEQYF. Using reference TRBV7-3 and TRBJ2-7 for the parts outside the CDR3, the full variable domain is GAGVSQTPSNKVTEKGKYVELRCDPISGHTALYWYRQSLGQGPEFLIYFQGTGAADDSGLPNDRFFAVRPEGSVSTLKIQRTERGDSAVYLCASSPRASGGYEQYFGPGTRLTVT.